This TCR beta chain originates from a study of Ad26.COV2.S vaccination and SARS-CoV-2 variants. Germline trimming cut 4 bases from V and 3 bases from J; bases unmatched to any gene: 9. This CDR3 has 16 residues. From germline, CDR1 is SGHTA and CDR2 FQGNSA. The data were produced by immunoSEQ multiplex PCR, yet TCRdb's version contains in-frame clones alone and is incomplete. The sample includes roughly 420,000 clones, 75% to 90% seen only once; the top ten take roughly 2.5%. Findings and limits, study-wide: Non-spike TCR breadth was similar in vaccine and placebo recipients.

Treatment given: around 19 received Ad26.COV2.S at low or high dose, single or two shots; several received placebo; per-sample allocation not given. Sampling happened 63 days after the first vaccine or placebo injection. In regard to this clone: The target antigen is unknown.

This chain uses TRBV7-2 with TRBJ2-1; TRBD1 matches at 7 bases. This sample comprised peripheral blood, obtained in a trial of Ad26.COV2.S vaccine versus placebo. This TCR derives from a person between 18 and 65 years old who received the Ad26.COV2.S COVID-19 vaccine or a placebo. In nucleotides, the CDR3 is TGTGCCAGCAGCTACCCTCTAGGGGGCGGCTACAATGAGCAGTTCTTC. Protein: CASSYPLGGGYNEQFF.